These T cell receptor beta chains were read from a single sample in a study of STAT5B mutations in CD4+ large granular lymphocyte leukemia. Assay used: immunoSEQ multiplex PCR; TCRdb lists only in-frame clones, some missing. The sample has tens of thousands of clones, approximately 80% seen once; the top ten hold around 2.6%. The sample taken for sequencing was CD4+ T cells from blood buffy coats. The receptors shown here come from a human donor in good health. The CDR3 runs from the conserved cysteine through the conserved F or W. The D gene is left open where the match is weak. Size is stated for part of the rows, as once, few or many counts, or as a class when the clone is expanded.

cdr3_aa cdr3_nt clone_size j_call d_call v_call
CASSGGTMGEQYF TGTGCCAGCAGTGGAGGGACTATGGGTGAGCAGTACTTC - TRBJ2-7 TRBD2 TRBV27
CASSPGASDTGELFF TGTGCCAGCAGCCCCGGAGCTAGCGACACCGGGGAGCTGTTTTTT - TRBJ2-2 - TRBV11-1
CASGENYQETQYF TGTGCCAGCGGGGAGAACTACCAAGAGACCCAGTACTTC - TRBJ2-5 - TRBV28
CASKVASGRPETQYF TGTGCCAGCAAGGTGGCTAGCGGGAGGCCTGAGACCCAGTACTTC - TRBJ2-5 TRBD2 TRBV2
CASNMQGLNSPLHF TGTGCCAGTAATATGCAGGGCCTAAATTCACCCCTCCACTTT once TRBJ1-6 - TRBV19
CASSKGLAGGADTQYF TGTGCCAGCAGCAAGGGACTAGCGGGAGGCGCAGATACGCAGTATTTT - TRBJ2-3 TRBD2 TRBV7-7
CASSQAGNTIYF TGCGCCAGCAGCCAAGCCGGAAACACCATATATTTT - TRBJ1-3 - TRBV4-1
CASSTSSTDTQYF TGTGCCAGCTCCACCTCTAGCACAGATACGCAGTATTTT - TRBJ2-3 - TRBV18
CASSQTGEQFF TGTGCCAGCAGTCAAACTGGTGAGCAGTTCTTC - TRBJ2-1 - TRBV6-6
CASTSWNTEAFF TGTGCCAGCACCAGCTGGAACACTGAAGCTTTCTTT - TRBJ1-1 - TRBV6-5
CASSSGGTSPYEQYF TGTGCCAGCAGCTCAGGGGGGACATCACCCTACGAGCAGTACTTC - TRBJ2-7 - TRBV7-9
CASSQSRGGHNEQFF TGCGCCAGCAGTCAATCTCGTGGGGGGCACAATGAGCAGTTCTTC - TRBJ2-1 - TRBV23-1
CAISKNPRGQGLNEQFF TGTGCCATCAGCAAAAACCCCCGGGGACAGGGGCTCAATGAGCAGTTCTTC - TRBJ2-1 TRBD1 TRBV10-3
CASSPLGGRDSKPYEQYF TGTGCCAGCAGCCCCCTTGGCGGCCGGGACTCTAAACCATACGAGCAGTACTTC - TRBJ2-7 - TRBV7-9
CSVEDPPGYYTF TGCAGCGTTGAAGATCCCCCAGGGTACTACACCTTC once TRBJ1-2 - TRBV29-1
CASSLTGGETQYF TGTGCCAGCTCCCTGACAGGGGGAGAGACCCAGTACTTC - TRBJ2-5 TRBD1 TRBV18
CASSQDRAGLYEQYF TGCGCCAGCAGCCAAGACCGGGCCGGACTCTACGAGCAGTACTTC - TRBJ2-7 - TRBV4-3
CASSYIGLAGSYEQYF TGTGCCAGCAGTTACATCGGACTAGCGGGATCCTACGAGCAGTACTTC - TRBJ2-7 TRBD2 TRBV6-6
CASSSGTGVSGNTIYF TGTGCCAGCAGTTCGGGGACAGGGGTTTCGGGAAACACCATATATTTT - TRBJ1-3 TRBD1 TRBV28
CAISELASASTDTQYF TGTGCCATCAGTGAACTAGCGTCCGCTAGCACAGATACGCAGTATTTT once TRBJ2-3 TRBD2 TRBV10-3
CASRASGNSYEQYF TGTGCCAGTCGGGCTAGCGGTAATTCCTACGAGCAGTACTTC - TRBJ2-7 TRBD2 TRBV19
CASSLGNSPLPKQETQYF TGTGCCAGCAGCTTAGGTAATAGCCCTCTACCGAAACAAGAGACCCAGTACTTC - TRBJ2-5 - TRBV9
CAIKEGSNTGELFF TGTGCCATCAAGGAGGGTAGTAACACCGGGGAGCTGTTTTTT once TRBJ2-2 - TRBV19
CASSEDRGLLLYGYTF TGTGCCAGCTCCGAGGACAGGGGCCTACTATTATATGGCTACACCTTC once TRBJ1-2 TRBD1 TRBV6-4
CATRQGGDTQYF TGTGCCACTCGGCAGGGGGGAGATACGCAGTATTTT - TRBJ2-3 - TRBV5-4
CASRGRGTEAFF TGTGCCAGTAGGGGACGAGGCACTGAAGCTTTCTTT - TRBJ1-1 - TRBV19